This entry lists 2 T cell receptor beta chains sequenced from one sample in a study of T cells in Graves' hyperthyroidism and ophthalmopathy. Researchers took RNA transcripts and amplified the TCR beta CDR3 regions from them. TCR CDR3 underwent first-round RT-PCR with the HTBI primer set. Via MiXCR, TCRdb re-called the multiplex PCR reads, giving one row per CDR3 protein. The table includes 800,000 or so distinct CDR3 sequences, about two fifths detected once. The sample was blood. These receptor sequences come from a man between 18 and 29 years old with Graves' hyperthyroidism.

The J gene is TRBJ2-7, the V gene TRBV6-1, with TRBD2 as a possible D gene (6 bases). This CDR3 is 12 amino acids long. V was pared by 8 bases and J by 5 bases, with 13 bases between. Germline V CDR1 and CDR2: MNHNS, SASEGT. For the CDR3, the DNA is TGTGCCAGCCCTTCGGGAGTAAACGAGCAGTACTTC. This sequence encodes CASPSGVNEQYF.

V is TRBV6-1 and J is TRBJ1-2, with unresolved D. V shed 4 bases and J shed 5 bases, with 14 bases lying between them. Germline CDR1 is MNHNS and CDR2 is SASEGT. The CDR3 is made up of 14 amino acids. CDR3 in amino acids: CASSGSSTAYGYTF. In DNA, the CDR3 is TGTGCCAGCAGTGGGTCCTCTACCGCGTATGGCTACACCTTC.